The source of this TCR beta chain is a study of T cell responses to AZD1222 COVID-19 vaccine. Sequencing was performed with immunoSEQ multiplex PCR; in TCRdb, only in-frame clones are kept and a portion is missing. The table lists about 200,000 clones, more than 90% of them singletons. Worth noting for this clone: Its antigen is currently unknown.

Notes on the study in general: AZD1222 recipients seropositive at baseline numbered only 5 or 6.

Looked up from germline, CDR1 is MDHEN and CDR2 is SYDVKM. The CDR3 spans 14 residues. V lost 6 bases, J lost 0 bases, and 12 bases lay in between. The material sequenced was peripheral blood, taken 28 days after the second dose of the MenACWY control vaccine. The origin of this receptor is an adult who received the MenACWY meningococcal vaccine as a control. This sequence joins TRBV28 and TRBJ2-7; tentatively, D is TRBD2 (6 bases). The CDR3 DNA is TGTGCCAGCAGGAATCCCGGGAGCTCCTACGAGCAGTACTTC. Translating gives CASRNPGSSYEQYF.